This T cell receptor beta chain was obtained from a study of breast tumors, draining lymph nodes, adjacent tissues. The CDR3 runs 15 residues. The V and J ends lost 0 bases and 6 bases respectively, with 13 bases between them. CDR1 and CDR2 (germline): SGDLS, YYNGEE. This clonotype is medium-sized. TCRdb re-called the multiplex PCR reads with MiXCR, one entry per CDR3 protein. The sample lists some 65,000 distinct CDR3 sequences, 40% to 45% occurring once. The clonotype originates from a female donor with breast cancer. Some clones in this sample may be carry-over from other donors' samples. The chain employs TRBV9 and TRBJ2-1, with D perhaps matching TRBD1 or TRBD2 (6 bases each). Sequencing was carried out using breast tumor tissue. The CDR3: CASSVAGATLNEQFF. The CDR3 DNA is TGTGCCAGCAGCGTAGCGGGGGCCACGCTCAATGAGCAGTTCTTC.